The 4 T cell receptor beta chains in this list originate from one sample, sequenced in a study of beta chain features in type 1 diabetes. cDNA synthesis used the whole RNA isolate, giving expressed TCRB sequences. Only in-frame clones appear in the TCRdb table, and some are missing; sequencing was by immunoSEQ multiplex PCR. The sample has some 700,000 clones; roughly 13% are singletons. These receptors are not linked to any known antigen. Findings of the study overall: Patients with Type 1 diabetes showed moderately but significantly shorter TCRB CDR3s in all four CD4+ subsets.

Sequenced: naive CD4+ T cells from blood. These receptors all come from a man aged 18 to 35 with type 1 diabetes.

The chain uses TRBV18 and TRBJ1-1; D is ambiguous. There are 15 residues in the CDR3. The V end was cut by 0 bases, the J end by 5 bases, with 13 bases between. Germline V CDR1 and CDR2: KGHSH, LQKENI. CDR3 loop: CASSPPVLGRTEAFF. The CDR3 DNA follows: TGTGCCAGCTCACCACCGGTTTTGGGTAGAACTGAAGCTTTCTTT.

This chain joins TRBV19 and TRBJ2-1; D not resolved. V was cut by 5 bases and J by 7 bases, with 12 bases left in between. The CDR3 consists of 13 residues. Germline assignment: CDR1 LNHDA and CDR2 SQIVND (reference sequence). CDR3 sequence (DNA): TGTGCCAGTAGTCTACCCTCTACGAATGAGCAGTTCTTC. As protein: CASSLPSTNEQFF.

The chain uses TRBV9 and TRBJ1-1; 9 bases line up with TRBD1. In germline, CDR1 is SGDLS, CDR2 YYNGEE. Trimming cost V 7 bases and J 4 bases; bases outside gene matches: 5. The CDR3 is 13 residues long. The CDR3 region is CASGDRVGTEAFF. The CDR3 DNA reads TGTGCCAGCGGGGACAGGGTAGGCACTGAAGCTTTCTTT.

The rearrangement links TRBV6-5 to TRBJ1-1; 7 bases fit TRBD1. Germline trimming cut 2 bases from V and 9 bases from J; bases unmatched to any gene: 3. This CDR3 has 12 residues. Germline lookup yields CDR1 MNHEY and CDR2 SVGAGI. CDR3 sequence reads: CASSYPQGKAFF. For the CDR3, the DNA is TGTGCCAGCAGTTACCCACAGGGGAAAGCTTTCTTT.